Listed below are T cell receptor beta chains from one sample, sequenced in a study of T cell changes during pregnancy in multiple sclerosis. Clones were read by immunoSEQ multiplex PCR, and TCRdb kept only the in-frame ones, dropping some. Altogether about 100,000 clones are present, more than 90% being singletons, with the ten largest covering approximately 1.2%. This specimen was peripheral blood, taken in the second trimester of pregnancy. The receptors shown here come from a female donor with multiple sclerosis, enrolled in a pregnancy study. CDR3s include the opening cysteine and the closing phenylalanine or tryptophan. Each record gives: clone size, D gene, V gene, J gene, CDR3 protein, CDR3 DNA. The D gene is left open where the match is weak. Part of the rows lack a size; the others show once, few, many or a class for expanded clones.

.	.	TRBV6-1	TRBJ1-2	CASSGTGLPNYGYTF	TGTGCCAGCAGTGGCACGGGACTTCCCAACTATGGCTACACCTTC
.	.	TRBV5-4	TRBJ1-3	CASSLAGPSGNTIYF	TGTGCCAGCAGCTTGGCAGGGCCCTCTGGAAACACCATATATTTT
.	TRBD2	TRBV11-2	TRBJ2-2	CASRDLGGMETANTGELFF	TGTGCCAGCAGAGACTTGGGGGGGATGGAGACAGCGAACACCGGGGAGCTGTTTTTT
.	.	TRBV19	TRBJ1-5	CASSQSIDQPQHF	TGTGCCAGTTCCCAGTCCATCGATCAGCCCCAGCATTTT
.	.	TRBV5-6	TRBJ2-1	CASSYALRDEQFF	TGTGCCAGCAGCTATGCTCTACGGGATGAGCAGTTCTTC
.	.	TRBV30	TRBJ2-7	CAWAAVRVSEQYF	TGTGCCTGGGCGGCGGTCAGGGTATCCGAGCAGTACTTC
.	.	TRBV30	TRBJ1-6	CAWAVGSNSYNSPLHF	TGTGCCTGGGCGGTAGGTTCGAACTCCTATAATTCACCCCTCCACTTT
.	.	TRBV6-6	TRBJ2-1	CASSYRARGSYNEQFF	TGTGCCAGCAGTTACAGAGCTAGGGGGTCCTACAATGAGCAGTTCTTC
.	.	TRBV6-1	TRBJ1-2	CASSESGDGGYTF	TGTGCCAGCAGTGAATCAGGGGATGGTGGCTACACCTTC
.	.	TRBV27	TRBJ2-1	CASRKTVNEQFF	TGTGCCAGCAGGAAAACGGTGAATGAGCAGTTCTTC
once	.	TRBV7-9	TRBJ2-6	CASSSHRGGANVLTF	TGTGCCAGCAGCTCCCATAGAGGTGGGGCCAACGTCCTGACTTTC
once	TRBD2	TRBV6-1	TRBJ2-7	CASIGARLAGYEQYF	TGTGCCAGCATAGGGGCTCGGCTAGCGGGGTACGAGCAGTACTTC
.	TRBD1	TRBV7-6	TRBJ1-1	CASSPGQSTEAFF	TGTGCCAGCAGCCCGGGACAGTCAACTGAAGCTTTCTTT
.	TRBD1	TRBV30	TRBJ1-1	CATPGQMNTEAFF	TGTGCCACGCCGGGACAGATGAACACTGAAGCTTTCTTT
.	TRBD2	TRBV19	TRBJ2-3	CASSPGASGGAQTDTQYF	TGTGCCAGTAGCCCCGGGGCTAGCGGGGGGGCCCAGACAGATACGCAGTATTTT
.	.	TRBV7-2	TRBJ2-1	CASSLWGLGIYNEQFF	TGTGCCAGCAGCTTATGGGGCCTGGGGATCTACAATGAGCAGTTCTTC
.	TRBD1	TRBV5-6	TRBJ1-1	CASSLTGLGTEAFF	TGTGCCAGCAGCCTGACAGGGCTGGGCACTGAAGCTTTCTTT
few	.	TRBV29-1	TRBJ1-1	CSVDILNTEAFF	TGCAGCGTGGACATACTGAACACTGAAGCTTTCTTT
.	.	TRBV27	TRBJ1-2	CASSLGQGRFPYGYTF	TGTGCCAGCAGTTTAGGGCAGGGTCGATTCCCTTATGGCTACACCTTC
.	TRBD1	TRBV19	TRBJ2-1	CASSVLTGSSYNEQFF	TGTGCCAGTAGTGTCCTGACAGGGAGTTCCTACAATGAGCAGTTCTTC
.	.	TRBV7-9	TRBJ2-1	CASSLEVEGEQFF	TGTGCCAGCAGCTTAGAGGTGGAGGGTGAGCAGTTCTTC
.	.	TRBV5-4	TRBJ2-5	CASSADLGTQYF	TGTGCCAGCAGCGCTGACTTGGGGACCCAGTACTTC
.	.	TRBV6-1	TRBJ1-5	CASSEGVGAVGNQPQHF	TGTGCCAGCAGTGAGGGGGTGGGGGCGGTGGGCAATCAGCCCCAGCATTTT
.	.	TRBV5-1	TRBJ2-2	CASSSLQNTGELFF	TGCGCCAGCAGCTCCTTACAAAACACCGGGGAGCTGTTTTTT
.	TRBD1	TRBV7-2	TRBJ1-5	CASSSTTGRNQPQHF	TGTGCCAGCAGCTCCACGACAGGGCGCAATCAGCCCCAGCATTTT
.	TRBD1	TRBV5-4	TRBJ2-1	CASSTPTGDLHNEQFF	TGTGCCAGCAGCACGCCGACAGGGGACCTCCACAATGAGCAGTTCTTC
.	.	TRBV9	TRBJ1-6	CASSVGGDLNSPLHF	TGTGCCAGCAGCGTAGGGGGGGATCTCAATTCACCCCTCCACTTT
.	TRBD2	TRBV6-1	TRBJ2-7	CASSLLAGTYEQYF	TGTGCCAGCAGCTTACTAGCGGGGACCTACGAGCAGTACTTC
.	.	TRBV5-6	TRBJ2-2	CASSTNRDTGELFF	TGTGCCAGCAGCACAAACAGGGACACCGGGGAGCTGTTTTTT
once	.	TRBV14	TRBJ2-2	CASSPTGGGLGTGELFF	TGTGCCAGCAGCCCCACTGGCGGAGGGCTGGGCACCGGGGAGCTGTTTTTT
.	.	TRBV14	TRBJ2-7	CASSQVLQGMKYF	TGTGCCAGCAGCCAAGTCCTACAGGGTATGAAGTACTTC
.	.	TRBV18	TRBJ2-7	CASSPPNREPYEQYF	TGTGCCAGCTCACCACCGAACCGGGAGCCCTACGAGCAGTACTTC
.	.	TRBV27	TRBJ2-7	CASSLILHSGAPWGHYEQYF	TGTGCCAGCAGTTTAATCCTCCACTCAGGGGCGCCTTGGGGACACTACGAGCAGTACTTC
.	TRBD1	TRBV27	TRBJ1-1	CASSQGTGRAEAFF	TGTGCCAGCAGTCAAGGGACAGGGCGGGCTGAAGCTTTCTTT
once	.	TRBV28	TRBJ1-2	CASSLQGFSNYGYTF	TGTGCCAGCAGCCTACAGGGATTTTCTAACTATGGCTACACCTTC
.	.	TRBV18	TRBJ1-1	CASSPRGGNTEAFF	TGTGCCAGCTCACCACGGGGGGGGAACACTGAAGCTTTCTTT
.	.	TRBV27	TRBJ1-2	CASSLSQGIGYTF	TGTGCCAGCAGCTTATCCCAGGGTATTGGCTACACCTTC
once	TRBD2	TRBV27	TRBJ2-1	CASRPGGDGNEQFF	TGTGCCAGCAGGCCGGGGGGGGACGGGAATGAGCAGTTCTTC
.	.	TRBV5-1	TRBJ1-2	CASSLGTTNYGYTF	TGCGCCAGCAGCTTGGGCACAACTAACTATGGCTACACCTTC
once	TRBD1	TRBV27	TRBJ2-7	CASSQHDRGPGYEQYF	TGTGCCAGCAGCCAACACGACAGGGGCCCTGGCTACGAGCAGTACTTC
.	.	TRBV5-8	TRBJ2-7	CASSVHRVRSYEQYF	TGTGCCAGCAGCGTGCACAGGGTCCGCTCCTACGAGCAGTACTTC
.	.	TRBV19	TRBJ1-3	CASSKSSGNTIYF	TGTGCCAGTAGCAAGAGCTCTGGAAACACCATATATTTT
once	TRBD1	TRBV15	TRBJ1-5	CATSKGQGDQPQHF	TGTGCCACCAGCAAAGGACAGGGTGATCAGCCCCAGCATTTT
.	TRBD1	TRBV6-5	TRBJ1-4	CASRLDRGEEKLFF	TGTGCCAGCAGACTCGACAGGGGAGAGGAAAAACTGTTTTTT
.	TRBD1	TRBV28	TRBJ1-2	CASSRLQGSMRSTF	TGTGCCAGCAGTAGATTACAGGGGTCTATGAGATCCACCTTC
once	.	TRBV5-1	TRBJ2-5	CASSLGTQYQETQYF	TGCGCCAGCAGCTTGGGGACTCAGTACCAAGAGACCCAGTACTTC
.	TRBD2	TRBV5-1	TRBJ2-7	CASSPGGGVPYEQYF	TGCGCCAGCAGCCCCGGGGGAGGGGTCCCCTACGAGCAGTACTTC
few	.	TRBV11-3	TRBJ1-3	CASSLGSGNTIYF	TGTGCCAGCAGCTTGGGGAGCGGAAACACCATATATTTT
.	.	TRBV7-3	TRBJ2-3	CASSLQGIRTDTQYF	TGTGCCAGCAGCCTCCAGGGTATACGGACAGATACGCAGTATTTT
.	.	TRBV5-1	TRBJ2-3	CASSEEGRTQYF	TGCGCCAGCAGCGAAGAGGGTAGGACGCAGTATTTT
.	.	TRBV7-9	TRBJ1-4	CASSSGLPSNEKLFF	TGTGCCAGCAGCTCAGGGTTGCCGTCTAATGAAAAACTGTTTTTT
few	.	TRBV7-3	TRBJ1-2	CASSLDRKGYTF	TGTGCCAGCAGCTTAGACAGAAAGGGCTACACCTTC
.	TRBD2	TRBV5-6	TRBJ2-3	CASSLGAIAGATTDTQYF	TGTGCCAGCAGCTTGGGGGCTATAGCGGGGGCCACCACAGATACGCAGTATTTT
once	TRBD1	TRBV5-1	TRBJ1-1	CASSQLGQGRVETEAFF	TGCGCCAGCAGCCAACTTGGACAGGGGAGGGTTGAGACTGAAGCTTTCTTT
.	TRBD2	TRBV11-2	TRBJ2-5	CASSLDSAGGETQYF	TGTGCCAGCAGCTTAGACTCGGCGGGGGGAGAGACCCAGTACTTC
.	TRBD1	TRBV19	TRBJ1-6	CASSPRSGTGNSPLHF	TGTGCCAGTAGTCCTAGGTCCGGGACAGGAAATTCACCCCTCCACTTT
.	.	TRBV6-5	TRBJ1-2	CASSRGEERGYTF	TGTGCCAGCAGCCGCGGAGAGGAAAGGGGCTACACCTTC
.	TRBD2	TRBV7-9	TRBJ2-7	CASSPSGRGDEQYF	TGTGCCAGCAGCCCCAGCGGGAGAGGAGACGAGCAGTACTTC
once	TRBD2	TRBV4-2	TRBJ2-7	CASSQDGRSGGAYEQYF	TGTGCCAGCAGCCAAGATGGAAGGAGCGGGGGGGCCTACGAGCAGTACTTC